This T cell receptor beta chain was identified in a study of blood T cell repertoires in COVID-19. Study at large: Sample material is recorded as cDNA or gDNA derived from T cells, B-cell-depleted T cells, or PBMCs.

This CDR3 spans 13 amino acids. Germline values: CDR1 MNHEY, CDR2 SMNVEV (reference sequence). Trimming took off 2 bases at V and 6 bases at J, with 10 bases between the two ends. Produced via immunoSEQ multiplex PCR; TCRdb's table is partial and in-frame only. This table holds more than 95,000 clones, about 94% found once. The chain carries TRBV27 and TRBJ1-2; no definite D call. Sequencing input: peripheral blood. This sequence was found in a man aged 50 to 60 with COVID-19, enrolled during active disease. CDR3 region: CASSLRGLDGYTF. In DNA form, the CDR3 reads TGTGCCAGCAGTTTACGAGGGTTGGATGGCTACACCTTC.